A single sample gave rise to the 18 T cell receptor beta chains below, sequenced in a study of blood T cell repertoires in COVID-19. Sequenced by immunoSEQ multiplex PCR; TCRdb stores in-frame clones only, minus some. The sample lists some 200,000 clones, approximately 90% seen once, with 10% to 15% in the top ten. Material: peripheral blood. The receptors originated from a woman under 30 who had recovered from COVID-19.

The chain links TRBV9 to TRBJ2-2, with 7 bases matching TRBD2. The CDR3 covers 16 residues. V lost 0 bases and J lost 4; bases outside the gene matches: 6. Germline V lookup: CDR1 SGDLS, CDR2 YYNGEE. CDR3 bases: TGTGCCAGCAGCGTAGTAGCTAGCGGAGGCACCGGGGAGCTGTTTTTT. Translating it yields CASSVVASGGTGELFF. Full variable domain (missing parts from reference TRBV9 and TRBJ2-2): DSGVTQTPKHLITATGQRVTLRCSPRSGDLSVYWYQQSLDQGLQFLIQYYNGEERAKGNILERFSAQQFPDLHSELNLSSLELGDSALYFCASSVVASGGTGELFFGEGSRLTVL.

The chain recombines TRBV2 with TRBJ1-1, with TRBD1 matching over 7 bases. The CDR3 contains 12 residues. The V gene end was trimmed by 9 bases and the J gene end by 2 bases; junction bases not matched to a gene: 3. Germline values: CDR1 SNHLY, CDR2 FYNNEI. DNA for the CDR3: TGTGCCAGGAGACAGGGAAACACTGAAGCTTTCTTT. This sequence encodes CARRQGNTEAFF.

This clone was detected a few times. The chain combines TRBV10-3 with TRBJ1-2; 7 bases are a match to TRBD1. The V gene end was trimmed by 3 bases and the J gene end by 4 bases; junction bases not matched to a gene: 8. The V gene's germline CDR1 is ENHRY and CDR2 SYGVKD. There are 15 residues in the CDR3. For the CDR3, the DNA is TGTGCCATCAGTGACGACAGGGATGCAAGCTATGGCTACACCTTC. Its translation: CAISDDRDASYGYTF.

The chain links TRBV9 to TRBJ2-5; 14 positions match TRBD2. The J segment lost 5 bases and the V segment lost 2 bases, leaving 5 bases of the junction unmatched. This CDR3 spans 16 amino acids. Germline V gene data show CDR1 as SGDLS and CDR2 as YYNGEE. Here the CDR3 DNA reads TGTGCCAGCAGCGTGGGACTAGCGGGAGACATGGAGACCCAGTACTTC. Translating it yields CASSVGLAGDMETQYF.

J is TRBJ1-6 and V is TRBV27; 8 bases fit TRBD1. CDR1 and CDR2 (germline): MNHEY, SMNVEV (reference sequence). This CDR3 is 15 amino acids long. J gave up 3 bases and V 6 bases, and 4 bases lay outside the gene matches. Written as DNA, the CDR3 is TGTGCCAGCAGCCGAGGGACAGGCTATAATTCACCCCTCCACTTT. It is translated as CASSRGTGYNSPLHF.

This clone was found once. V and J are TRBV10-2 and TRBJ2-7; TRBD1 matches at 8 bases. CDR1 WSHSY and CDR2 SAAADI come from the germline V gene. CDR3 length equals 14 residues. After removal of 2 bases from V and 6 bases from J, the junction contained 6 bases not matched to a gene. This chain's CDR3 is CASSEDRGRSEQYF. For the CDR3, the DNA is TGCGCCAGCAGTGAGGACAGGGGAAGGAGCGAGCAGTACTTC.

The rearrangement uses TRBV6-5 and TRBJ1-6, with D possibly being TRBD1 (6 bases). This CDR3 is built from 15 residues. Trimming shortened V by 6 bases and J by 9 bases, and 18 bases separated the two germline ends. CDR1 and CDR2 from the germline V gene are MNHEY and SVGAGI. Here the CDR3 reads CASSRLDRQISPLHF. In DNA form, the CDR3 reads TGTGCCAGCAGCCGCCTGGACAGACAAATTTCACCCCTCCACTTT.

The gene calls are TRBV7-9 and TRBJ1-2, with D hard to call. The CDR3 runs 15 residues. Germline CDR1 SEHNR, CDR2 FQNEAQ (reference sequence). With 5 bases removed from V and 4 bases from J, the gap between germline ends came to 17 bases. Here the CDR3 reads CASSPGARPSYGYTF. The CDR3 region has the DNA TGTGCCAGCAGCCCTGGAGCACGGCCAAGCTATGGCTACACCTTC.

The chain has TRBV7-6 and TRBJ1-1, with unresolved D. The length of the CDR3 is 13 residues. Germline CDR1 is SGHVS and CDR2 is FNYEAQ. The V and J ends lost 4 bases and 2 bases respectively, with 8 bases between them. The CDR3 DNA is TGTGCCAGCAGCTCAAACAGTAACACTGAAGCTTTCTTT. Residues: CASSSNSNTEAFF.

Here the CDR3 DNA reads TGCGCCAGCACCCCTCTAGCGGGAGCTCACGAGCAGTACTTC. Protein: CASTPLAGAHEQYF. This chain links TRBV5-1 with TRBJ2-7; TRBD2 matches at 10 bases. Trimming removed 6 bases from V and 5 bases from J; junction bases left unmatched: 8. Germline lookup yields CDR1 SGHRS and CDR2 YFSETQ. This CDR3 contains 14 residues. Supplemented by reference TRBV5-1 and TRBJ2-7, the full variable domain reads KAGVTQTPRYLIKTRGQQVTLSCSPISGHRSVSWYQQTPGQGLQFLFEYFSETQRNKGNFPGRFSGRQFSNSRSEMNVSTLELGDSALYLCASTPLAGAHEQYFGPGTRLTVT.

The chain is built from TRBV7-9 and TRBJ2-7; 13 positions match TRBD2. V dropped 4 bases and J dropped 3; count of bases not matched to a gene: 6. The CDR3 spans 16 residues. The V gene's germline CDR1 is SEHNR and CDR2 FQNEAQ (reference sequence). This CDR3 is CASSSPGLAGVYEQYF. The CDR3 coding sequence is TGTGCCAGCAGCTCGCCCGGACTAGCGGGAGTCTACGAGCAGTACTTC.

This chain uses TRBV4-1 with TRBJ2-7; 9 positions match TRBD2. The germline V gene encodes CDR1 MGHRA and CDR2 YSYEKL. V was clipped by 3 bases and J by 2 bases; unmatched bases: 2. The CDR3 runs 14 residues. This CDR3 is CASSQASGTYEQYF. As DNA, the CDR3 is TGCGCCAGCAGCCAGGCTAGCGGGACCTACGAGCAGTACTTC.

V gene TRBV15 combines with J gene TRBJ2-7, with D tentatively TRBD1 (5 bases). The ends were cut back, 0 bases at V and 4 bases at J, with 13 bases in the middle. The V gene's germline CDR1 is LNHNV and CDR2 YYDKDF (reference sequence). This CDR3 has 15 residues. In nucleotides, the CDR3 is TGTGCCACCAGCAGAGATCCACAGGCTTCGTACGAGCAGTACTTC. Translation: CATSRDPQASYEQYF.

The chain recombines TRBV6-2 or TRBV6-3 with TRBJ2-6; D is unclear. The CDR3 runs 15 residues. Deletions cut 0 bases from V and 0 bases from J, with 3 bases between. Germline V lookup: CDR1 MNHEY, CDR2 SVGEGT. CDR3 loop: CASSYSSSGANVLTF. CDR3 coding DNA: TGTGCCAGCAGTTACTCTAGCTCTGGGGCCAACGTCCTGACTTTC.

This chain links TRBV24-1 with TRBJ2-3; TRBD2 agrees at 12 bases. The V gene's germline CDR1 is KGHDR and CDR2 SFDVKD. This CDR3 has 17 amino acids. V shed 2 bases and J 8 bases; nucleotides not matched to a gene: 10. The CDR3 spells CATSDSELAGGQRTQYF. CDR3 in DNA: TGTGCCACCAGTGATTCTGAACTAGCGGGAGGACAGCGTACGCAGTATTTT.

The rearrangement joins TRBV27 to TRBJ1-4; D call uncertain. The CDR3 has 11 amino acids. V lost 6 bases, J lost 6 bases, and 5 bases lay in between. Per the germline V gene, CDR1 is MNHEY and CDR2 is SMNVEV (reference sequence). Written as DNA, the CDR3 is TGTGCCAGCAGGTCTGATGAAAAACTGTTTTTT. This gives the protein CASRSDEKLFF. The full variable domain, in which reference TRBV27 and TRBJ1-4 provide the parts outside the CDR3, is EAQVTQNPRYLITVTGKKLTVTCSQNMNHEYMSWYRQDPGLGLRQIYYSMNVEVTDKGDVPEGYKVSRKEKRNFPLILESPSPNQTSLYFCASRSDEKLFFGSGTQLSVL.

A few counts support this clone. The rearrangement links TRBV9 to TRBJ2-1; 14 bases are shared with TRBD2. This CDR3 is built from 14 residues. Germline V CDR1 and CDR2: SGDLS, YYNGEE. Losses at the gene ends were 2 bases for V and 11 bases for J; bases not matched to a gene: 3. The CDR3 is CASSVGLAGDKQFF. CDR3 DNA: TGTGCCAGCAGCGTGGGACTAGCGGGAGATAAGCAGTTCTTC.

The rearrangement uses TRBV29-1 and TRBJ2-2, with D possibly being TRBD1 (5 bases). Between the trimmed V and J ends, which lost 3 bases and 7 bases, there was a span of 12 bases. The CDR3 loop spans 13 amino acids. CDR1 and CDR2 from the germline V gene are SQVTM and ANQGSEA. The CDR3 DNA reads TGCAGCGTTGACGGCAGGGCTCACGGGGAGCTGTTTTTT. Its translation: CSVDGRAHGELFF.